This note documents a single TCR beta chain sequence. Antigen specificity is unknown. TCRdb fed the 5' RACE reads into MiXCR, producing one record per CDR3 protein. Of fewer than 500,000 distinct CDR3 sequences listed, about 23% are singletons. This specimen comes from a study of T-cell memory formation after mild COVID-19. This CDR3 contains 15 residues. V dropped 1 base and J dropped 3 bases, with 9 bases sitting between them. Study outcomes and limitations: Contracting clones localized mainly to CM and EM when CD4+ and mainly to EMRA when CD8+.

This clonotype originated in an adult woman who had mild COVID-19 (a few samples of this study predate the infection). Cell type and time point are not known. This chain links TRBV12-3 or TRBV12-4 with TRBJ2-2; D gene ambiguous. The sequenced sample consisted of PBMCs or a T cell subset sorted from them (not recorded which). The CDR3 DNA reads as TGTGCCAGCAGTTTAGAGGGAAAGGACACCGGGGAGCTGTTTTTT. Translated, it gives CASSLEGKDTGELFF.